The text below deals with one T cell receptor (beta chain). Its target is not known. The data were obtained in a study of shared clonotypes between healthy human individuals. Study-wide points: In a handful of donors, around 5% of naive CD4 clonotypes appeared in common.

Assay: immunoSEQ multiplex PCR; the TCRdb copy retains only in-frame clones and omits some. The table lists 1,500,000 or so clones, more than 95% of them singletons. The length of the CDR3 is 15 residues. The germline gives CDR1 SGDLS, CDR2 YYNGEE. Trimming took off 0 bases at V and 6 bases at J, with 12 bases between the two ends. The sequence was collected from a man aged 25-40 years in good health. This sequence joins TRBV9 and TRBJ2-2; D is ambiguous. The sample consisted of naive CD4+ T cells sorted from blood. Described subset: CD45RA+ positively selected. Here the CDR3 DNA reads TGTGCCAGCAGCGTAGGGGCCTTTAGGGCCGGGGAGCTGTTTTTT. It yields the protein CASSVGAFRAGELFF.